The next 23 T cell receptor beta chains were all read from a single sample in a study of patients and donors after allogeneic stem cell transplantation. One entry per CDR3 protein, called by TCRdb with MiXCR from the RT-PCR reads. The sample includes fewer than 200,000 distinct CDR3 sequences, roughly 31% of them seen just once. Specimen: blood, either unsorted or a sorted T cell fraction (not recorded which). Receptors originate from a human donor who was either an allogeneic HSCT recipient or a stem cell or donor lymphocyte infusion donor (not recorded which). It is not recorded whose cells these are; they may come from a transplant donor.

As for this clonotype: An end of the junction does not agree with germline; a read error may underlie this. This chain uses TRBV20-1 with TRBJ2-3; 7 bases fit TRBD1. The CDR3 runs to 12 residues. The V gene's germline CDR1 is DFQATT and CDR2 SNEGSKA (reference sequence). This CDR3 reads CSARVSGQLLEF. CDR3 DNA: TGCAGTGCTAGAGTCTCGGGACAGCTCTTAGAGTTT.

This clonotype was recorded a few times. This chain connects TRBV20-1 to TRBJ1-6, with a weak D call TRBD1 (5 bases). Germline lookup yields CDR1 DFQATT and CDR2 SNEGSKA (reference sequence). With 5 bases removed from V and 5 bases from J, the gap between germline ends came to 13 bases. The CDR3 extends over 14 amino acids. The CDR3 bases are TGCAGTGCTGACCGGGACGGAGATAATTCACCCCTCCACTTT. Amino acids: CSADRDGDNSPLHF.

At least ten counts were recorded for this clonotype. The V call is TRBV12-3 or TRBV12-4, the J call TRBJ1-3; the D is unclear. The CDR3 has 15 amino acids. With 4 bases removed from V and 0 bases from J, the gap between germline ends came to 10 bases. CDR3 bases: TGTGCCAGCAGTTCTCCTATTGACTCTGGAAACACCATATATTTT. Residues: CASSSPIDSGNTIYF.

The chain links TRBV21-1 to TRBJ1-2; TRBD1 was called by the table and not checked on the DNA. TRBV21-1 is marked as a pseudogene. CDR3 length equals 11 residues. The DNA for the CDR3 is TGTGCCAGCTGCCCCTGGGATGGCTACACCTTC. It yields the protein CASCPWDGYTF.

J is TRBJ1-2 and V is TRBV18, with D uncertain. The CDR3 is made up of 13 amino acids. The germline CDR1 and CDR2 sequences are KGHSH and LQKENI. V lost 6 bases, J lost 2 bases, and 10 bases lay in between. CDR3 loop: CASSRPSNYGYTF. In DNA form, the CDR3 reads TGTGCCAGCTCCCGACCGTCGAACTATGGCTACACCTTC.

V gene TRBV11-2 combines with J gene TRBJ1-1; no firm D call. In germline, CDR1 is SGHAT, CDR2 FQNNGV. The length of the CDR3 is 13 residues. V shed 0 bases and J shed 4 bases, with 6 bases lying between them. The CDR3 region is CASSLDPSTEAFF. In DNA form, the CDR3 reads TGTGCCAGCAGCTTAGATCCGAGCACTGAAGCTTTCTTT. The full variable domain, its missing parts supplied by reference TRBV11-2 and TRBJ1-1, is EAGVAQSPRYKIIEKRQSVAFWCNPISGHATLYWYQQILGQGPKLLIQFQNNGVVDDSQLPKDRFSAERLKGVDSTLKIQPAKLEDSAVYLCASSLDPSTEAFFGQGTRLTVV.

The chain has TRBV15 and TRBJ1-3; 7 bases map to TRBD1. Per the germline V gene, CDR1 is LNHNV and CDR2 is YYDKDF (reference sequence). V lost 3 bases to trimming and J lost 4 bases; unmatched junction nucleotides: 3. CDR3 length: 14 residues. In DNA form, the CDR3 reads TGTGCCACCAGCAGGGGACAGTCCGGAAACACCATATATTTT. Its translation: CATSRGQSGNTIYF.

The CDR3 DNA reads TGCGCCAGCAGCCAACCCTGGGGGAGGGCAGATACGCAGTATTTT. Translating it yields CASSQPWGRADTQYF. The chain joins TRBV4-1 to TRBJ2-3; the match to TRBD2 covers 7 bases. V lost 2 bases and J lost 4; bases outside the gene matches: 6. There are 15 residues in the CDR3. Germline assignment: CDR1 MGHRA and CDR2 YSYEKL.

The rearrangement joins TRBV29-1 to TRBJ2-6; TRBD2 is a possible D gene (5 bases). Germline assignment: CDR1 SQVTM and CDR2 ANQGSEA. Trimming took 4 bases from V and 2 from J, leaving 6 bases between them. This CDR3 is 13 amino acids long. The CDR3 bases are TGCAGCGTTGTGGGAGCTGGGGCCAACGTCCTGACTTTC. Residues: CSVVGAGANVLTF.

This clonotype was detected a few times. The chain has TRBV20-1 and TRBJ2-4; TRBD1 is a possible D gene (5 bases). This CDR3 comprises 13 residues. Between the trimmed V and J ends, which lost 5 bases and 5 bases, there was a span of 13 bases. Germline assignment: CDR1 DFQATT and CDR2 SNEGSKA (reference sequence). CDR3 bases: TGCAGTGCTCCCACCGACAGCCAAAACATTCAGTACTTC. This translates into CSAPTDSQNIQYF.

This clonotype was detected a few times. This chain uses TRBV11-2 with TRBJ1-4, with D possibly TRBD1 on 5 matching bases. The CDR3 covers 14 residues. Germline values: CDR1 SGHAT, CDR2 FQNNGV. Trimming removed 8 bases from V and 3 bases from J, with 13 bases in between. This chain's CDR3 is CASGGRRSNEKLFF. Written as DNA, the CDR3 is TGTGCCAGCGGGGGACGGCGCTCTAATGAAAAACTGTTTTTT.

This chain links TRBV12-3 or TRBV12-4 with TRBJ2-1; 13 positions agree with TRBD2. Germline trimming cut 6 bases from V and 7 bases from J; bases unmatched to any gene: 6. This CDR3 comprises 15 residues. The CDR3, as DNA: TGTGCCAGCAGCCGCGGGACTAGCGGGAAAAATGAGCAGTTCTTC. It translates to CASSRGTSGKNEQFF.

Only a few counts were recorded for this clonotype. The chain links TRBV7-2 to TRBJ1-6; 7 nucleotides align to TRBD1. With V trimmed by 3 bases and J by 4 bases, 3 bases remained unmatched. The CDR3 runs 15 residues. CDR1 and CDR2 from the germline V gene are SGHTA and FQGNSA. CDR3: CASSLAGQYNSPLHF. The CDR3 nucleotides are TGTGCCAGCAGCTTGGCGGGACAGTATAATTCACCCCTCCACTTT.

J is TRBJ2-2 and V is TRBV7-2, with D uncertain. The CDR3 is 13 residues long. CDR1 and CDR2 (germline): SGHTA, FQGNSA. V dropped 5 bases and J dropped 4 bases, with 8 bases sitting between them. DNA of the CDR3: TGTGCCAGCAGCATTCAGAGCACCGGGGAGCTGTTTTTT. Translating it yields CASSIQSTGELFF.

The chain joins TRBV7-9 to TRBJ2-1, with D maybe TRBD2 (5 bases). The CDR3 sequence is 15 residues long. Germline CDR1 reads SEHNR; CDR2 reads FQNEAQ (reference sequence). Trimming took 1 base from V and 5 from J, leaving 12 bases between them. CDR3 in amino acids: CASSLGASRNNEQFF. For the CDR3, the DNA is TGTGCCAGCAGCTTAGGGGCTAGCAGAAACAATGAGCAGTTCTTC.

This clonotype was found many times. The gene calls are TRBV7-2 and TRBJ1-4, with 7 nucleotides matching TRBD1. The germline V gene has CDR1 SGHTA and CDR2 FQGNSA. The V and J ends lost 4 bases and 6 bases, in that order; junction bases with no gene match: 5. This CDR3 has 14 amino acids. The CDR3 reads CASSYYDRDEKLFF. CDR3 bases: TGTGCCAGCAGCTATTACGACAGGGATGAAAAACTGTTTTTT.

The chain couples TRBV28 to TRBJ2-7; D is possibly TRBD2 (6 bases). The CDR3 runs to 11 residues. With 8 bases removed from V and 3 bases from J, the gap between germline ends came to 8 bases. Germline lookup yields CDR1 MDHEN and CDR2 SYDVKM. The CDR3 DNA reads TGTGCCAGCGACGGGAGCTACGAGCAGTACTTC. Translating it yields CASDGSYEQYF. The entire variable domain, with the rest obtained from reference TRBV28 and TRBJ2-7, is as follows: DVKVTQSSRYLVKRTGEKVFLECVQDMDHENMFWYRQDPGLGLRLIYFSYDVKMKEKGDIPEGYSVSREKKERFSLILESASTNQTSMYLCASDGSYEQYFGPGTRLTVT.

The chain carries TRBV6-6 and TRBJ1-3; D is ambiguous. Germline CDR1 is MNHNY and CDR2 is SVGAGI (reference sequence). The CDR3 has 16 residues. The V end was cut by 0 bases, the J end by 4 bases, with 13 bases between. The CDR3 reads CASSYSDYIVGNTIYF. The CDR3 coding sequence is TGTGCCAGCAGTTACTCGGATTACATCGTCGGAAACACCATATATTTT.

The chain uses TRBV5-4 and TRBJ2-1; a possible D gene is TRBD2 (5 bases). CDR3 length: 13 residues. Trimming stripped 7 bases from V and 3 bases from J, with 11 bases between. CDR1 SGHNT and CDR2 YYREEE come from the germline V gene (reference sequence). CDR3 DNA: TGTGCCAGCGGACTCCACAACTACAATGAGCAGTTCTTC. It translates to CASGLHNYNEQFF. The variable domain in full, completed from reference TRBV5-4 and TRBJ2-1, reads ETGVTQSPTHLIKTRGQQVTLRCSSQSGHNTVSWYQQALGQGPQFIFQYYREEENGRGNFPPRFSGLQFPNYSSELNVNALELDDSALYLCASGLHNYNEQFFGPGTRLTVL.

CDR3 protein: CASGREITEAFF. In DNA, the CDR3 is TGTGCCAGTGGAAGGGAAATCACTGAAGCTTTCTTT. V gene TRBV27 combines with J gene TRBJ1-1, with D hard to call. Trimming stripped 9 bases from V and 4 bases from J, with 12 bases between. The germline CDR1 and CDR2 sequences are MNHEY and SMNVEV (reference sequence). This CDR3 comprises 12 residues.

J is TRBJ2-2 and V is TRBV9; no clear D gene. This CDR3 spans 15 amino acids. CDR1 SGDLS and CDR2 YYNGEE come from the germline V gene. Trimming cost V 0 bases and J 5 bases, with 11 bases left between them. DNA for the CDR3: TGTGCCAGCAGCGTAGATGCGCGAGAAACCGGGGAGCTGTTTTTT. Translating gives CASSVDARETGELFF.

This clonotype was seen only once. The chain is built from TRBV4-1 and TRBJ2-2, with a tentative D call TRBD2 (6 bases). Germline V gives CDR1 MGHRA, CDR2 YSYEKL. The CDR3 covers 16 residues. V lost 4 bases and J lost 0, with 12 bases in between. CDR3 nucleotides: TGCGCCAGCAGCCCAAGAGGGACTCCGAACACCGGGGAGCTGTTTTTT. This sequence encodes CASSPRGTPNTGELFF.

J is TRBJ1-2 and V is TRBV3-1; D perhaps matches TRBD1 (5 bases). The length of the CDR3 is 13 residues. The ends were cut back, 4 bases at V and 6 bases at J, with 12 bases in the middle. Per the germline V gene, CDR1 is LGHDT and CDR2 is YNNKEL (reference sequence). The CDR3 region has the DNA TGTGCCAGCAGCCGCAGGGATTGGGATGGCTACACCTTC. Translated, it gives CASSRRDWDGYTF.